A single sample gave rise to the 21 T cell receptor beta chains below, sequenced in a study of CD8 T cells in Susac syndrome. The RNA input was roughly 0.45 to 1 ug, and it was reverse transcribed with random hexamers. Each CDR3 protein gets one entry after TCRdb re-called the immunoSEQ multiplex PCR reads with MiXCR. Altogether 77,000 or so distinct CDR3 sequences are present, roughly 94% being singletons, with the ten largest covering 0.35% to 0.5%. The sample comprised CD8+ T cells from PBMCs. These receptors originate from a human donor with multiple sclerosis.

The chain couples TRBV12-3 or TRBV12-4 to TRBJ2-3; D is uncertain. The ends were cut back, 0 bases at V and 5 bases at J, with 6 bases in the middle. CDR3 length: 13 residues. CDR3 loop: CASSLASGDTQYF. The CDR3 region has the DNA TGTGCCAGCAGTTTAGCGTCAGGAGATACGCAGTATTTT.

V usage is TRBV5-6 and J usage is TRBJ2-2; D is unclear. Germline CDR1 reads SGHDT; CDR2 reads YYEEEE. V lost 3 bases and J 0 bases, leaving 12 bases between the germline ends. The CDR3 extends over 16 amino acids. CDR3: CASSYTATTNTGELFF. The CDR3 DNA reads TGTGCCAGCAGCTATACCGCTACTACGAACACCGGGGAGCTGTTTTTT. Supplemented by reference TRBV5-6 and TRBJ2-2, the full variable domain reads DAGVTQSPTHLIKTRGQQVTLRCSPKSGHDTVSWYQQALGQGPQFIFQYYEEEERQRGNFPDRFSGHQFPNYSSELNVNALLLGDSALYLCASSYTATTNTGELFFGEGSRLTVL.

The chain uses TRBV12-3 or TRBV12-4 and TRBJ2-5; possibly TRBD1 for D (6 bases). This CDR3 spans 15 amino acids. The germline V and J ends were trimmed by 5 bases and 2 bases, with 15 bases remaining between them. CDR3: CASSPPRTGQETQYF. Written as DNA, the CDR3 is TGTGCCAGCAGTCCGCCCAGAACAGGGCAAGAGACCCAGTACTTC.

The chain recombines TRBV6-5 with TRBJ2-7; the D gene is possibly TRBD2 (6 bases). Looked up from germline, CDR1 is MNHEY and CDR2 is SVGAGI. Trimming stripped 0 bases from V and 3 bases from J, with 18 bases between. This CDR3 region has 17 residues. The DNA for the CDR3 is TGTGCCAGCAGTTACTCGAACCTAGCGACAGCCAACTACGAGCAGTACTTC. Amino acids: CASSYSNLATANYEQYF.

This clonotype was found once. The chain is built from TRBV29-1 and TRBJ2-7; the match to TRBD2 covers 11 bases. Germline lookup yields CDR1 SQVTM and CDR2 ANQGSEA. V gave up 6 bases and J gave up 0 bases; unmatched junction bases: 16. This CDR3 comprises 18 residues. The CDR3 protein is CSVVGASGRPLGSYEQYF. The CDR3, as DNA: TGCAGCGTCGTGGGGGCTAGCGGGAGGCCCCTGGGCTCCTACGAGCAGTACTTC.

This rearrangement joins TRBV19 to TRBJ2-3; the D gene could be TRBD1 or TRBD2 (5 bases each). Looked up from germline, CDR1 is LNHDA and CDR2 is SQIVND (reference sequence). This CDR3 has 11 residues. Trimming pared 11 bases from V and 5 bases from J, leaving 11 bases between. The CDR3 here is CASCGGDTQYF. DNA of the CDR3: TGTGCCTCCTGTGGGGGAGATACGCAGTATTTT.

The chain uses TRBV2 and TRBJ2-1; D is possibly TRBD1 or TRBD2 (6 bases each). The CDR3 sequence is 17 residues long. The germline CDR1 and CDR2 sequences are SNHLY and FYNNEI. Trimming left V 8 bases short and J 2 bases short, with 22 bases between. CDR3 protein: CASAQGTPVLAYNEQFF. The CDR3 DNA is TGTGCCAGCGCCCAGGGGACTCCCGTCTTGGCCTACAATGAGCAGTTCTTC.

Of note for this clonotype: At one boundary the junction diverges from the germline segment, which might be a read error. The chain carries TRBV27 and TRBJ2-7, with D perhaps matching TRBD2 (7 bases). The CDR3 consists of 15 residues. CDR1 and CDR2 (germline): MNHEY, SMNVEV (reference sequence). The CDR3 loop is CAGSLSRGGSYEQYF. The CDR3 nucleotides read TGTGCCGGCAGTTTATCGAGGGGGGGGAGCTACGAGCAGTACTTC.

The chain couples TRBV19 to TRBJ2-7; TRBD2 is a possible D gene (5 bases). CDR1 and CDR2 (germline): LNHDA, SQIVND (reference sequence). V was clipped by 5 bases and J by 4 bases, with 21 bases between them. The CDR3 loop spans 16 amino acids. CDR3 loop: CASSPRPFLEDYEQYF. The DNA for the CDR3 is TGTGCCAGTAGTCCCCGGCCCTTTTTGGAGGATTACGAGCAGTACTTC. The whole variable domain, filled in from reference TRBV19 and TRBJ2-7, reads DGGITQSPKYLFRKEGQNVTLSCEQNLNHDAMYWYRQDPGQGLRLIYYSQIVNDFQKGDIAEGYSVSREKKESFPLTVTSAQKNPTAFYLCASSPRPFLEDYEQYFGPGTRLTVT.

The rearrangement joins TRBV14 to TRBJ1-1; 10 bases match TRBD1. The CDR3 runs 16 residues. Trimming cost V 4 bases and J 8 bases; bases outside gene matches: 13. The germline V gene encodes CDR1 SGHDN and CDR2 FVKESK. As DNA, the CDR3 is TGTGCCAGCAGCCCTATATTTTGGGGACAGGGGACGGAAGCTTTCTTT. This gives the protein CASSPIFWGQGTEAFF.

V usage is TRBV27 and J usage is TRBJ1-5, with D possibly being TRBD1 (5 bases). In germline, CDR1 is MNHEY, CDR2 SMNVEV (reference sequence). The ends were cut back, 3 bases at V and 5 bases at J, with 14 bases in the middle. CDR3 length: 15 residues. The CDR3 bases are TGTGCCAGCAGTTTCGGGGCGGGGGAAGATCAGCCCCAGCATTTT. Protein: CASSFGAGEDQPQHF.

The CDR3 spells CASSLEREISYEQYF. CDR3 in DNA: TGTGCCAGCAGCTTAGAGAGAGAAATCTCCTACGAGCAGTACTTC. The gene calls are TRBV7-8 and TRBJ2-7; D is uncertain. From germline, CDR1 is SGHVS and CDR2 FQNEAQ. Trimming pared 1 base from V and 0 bases from J, leaving 10 bases between. This CDR3 region has 15 residues.

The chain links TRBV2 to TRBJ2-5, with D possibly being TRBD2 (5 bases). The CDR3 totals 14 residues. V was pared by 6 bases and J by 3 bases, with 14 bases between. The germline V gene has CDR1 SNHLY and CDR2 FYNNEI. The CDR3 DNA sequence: TGTGCCAGCAGCGTCCTAATCGGGAAAGAGACCCAGTACTTC. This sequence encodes CASSVLIGKETQYF.

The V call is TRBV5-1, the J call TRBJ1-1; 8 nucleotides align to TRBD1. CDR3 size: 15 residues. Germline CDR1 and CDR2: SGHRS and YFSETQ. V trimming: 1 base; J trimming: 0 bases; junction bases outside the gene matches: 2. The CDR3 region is CASSLPGGLNTEAFF. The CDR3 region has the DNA TGCGCCAGCAGCTTGCCAGGGGGCTTGAACACTGAAGCTTTCTTT.

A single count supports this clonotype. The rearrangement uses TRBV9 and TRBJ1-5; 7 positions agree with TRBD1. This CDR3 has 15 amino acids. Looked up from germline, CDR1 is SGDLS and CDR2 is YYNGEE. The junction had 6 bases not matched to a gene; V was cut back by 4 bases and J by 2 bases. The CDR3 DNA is TGTGCCAGCAGCAGGACAGGAAATGGCAATCAGCCCCAGCATTTT. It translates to CASSRTGNGNQPQHF.

CDR3 in DNA: TGTGCCAGCAGCTTACGGATCGCGAACACCGGGGAGCTGTTTTTT. Encoded protein: CASSLRIANTGELFF. J is TRBJ2-2 and V is TRBV7-9, with D unclear. The CDR3 has 15 residues. The germline V gene encodes CDR1 SEHNR and CDR2 FQNEAQ (reference sequence). V was pared by 2 bases and J by 0 bases, with 7 bases between.

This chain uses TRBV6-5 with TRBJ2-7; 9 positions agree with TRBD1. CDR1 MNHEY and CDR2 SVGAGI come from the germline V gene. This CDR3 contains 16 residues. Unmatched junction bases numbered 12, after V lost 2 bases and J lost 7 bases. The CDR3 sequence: CASSYRTKDRGIEQYF. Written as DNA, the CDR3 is TGTGCCAGCAGTTACCGGACTAAGGACAGGGGAATAGAGCAGTACTTC.

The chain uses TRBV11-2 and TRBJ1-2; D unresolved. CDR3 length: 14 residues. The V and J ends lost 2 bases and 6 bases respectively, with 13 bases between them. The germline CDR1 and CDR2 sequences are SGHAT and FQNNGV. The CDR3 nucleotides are TGTGCCAGCAGCTTAACCCCGGTGAGGAATGGCTACACCTTC. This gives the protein CASSLTPVRNGYTF.

This CDR3 is CASSYRDRNYEQYF. The CDR3 coding sequence is TGTGCCAGCAGCTATCGGGACAGAAACTACGAGCAGTACTTC. This chain links TRBV3-1 with TRBJ2-7, with 7 bases aligning to TRBD1. The J segment lost 3 bases and the V segment lost 5 bases, leaving 7 bases of the junction unmatched. The germline V gene has CDR1 LGHDT and CDR2 YNNKEL (reference sequence). This CDR3 region has 14 residues.

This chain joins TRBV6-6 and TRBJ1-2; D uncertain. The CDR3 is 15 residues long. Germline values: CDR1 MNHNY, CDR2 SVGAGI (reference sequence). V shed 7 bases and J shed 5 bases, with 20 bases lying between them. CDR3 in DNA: TGTGCCAGCATTGGACCTCCGGACCCACAATATGGCTACACCTTC. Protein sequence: CASIGPPDPQYGYTF.

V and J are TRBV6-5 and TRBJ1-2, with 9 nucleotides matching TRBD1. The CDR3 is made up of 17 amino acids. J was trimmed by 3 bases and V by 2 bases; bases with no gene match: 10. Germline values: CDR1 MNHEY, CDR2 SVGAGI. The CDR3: CASSYPPRTGDDYGYTF. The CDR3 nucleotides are TGTGCCAGCAGTTACCCCCCCAGGACAGGGGATGACTATGGCTACACCTTC.